These 16 T cell receptor beta chains originate from one sample sequenced in a study of blood T cell repertoires in COVID-19. Data came from immunoSEQ multiplex PCR; TCRdb stores just in-frame clones and leaves some out. The table lists a few hundred thousand clones, about 90% of them singletons. Input material: PBMCs or T cells enriched from blood (not recorded which). The receptors were sampled from a man aged 30 to 39 who had recovered from COVID-19.

J is TRBJ2-2 and V is TRBV25-1; 10 bases are shared with TRBD2. The CDR3 length is 18 residues. Germline loops: CDR1 MGHDK, CDR2 SYGVNS. The V and J ends lost 0 bases and 7 bases, in that order; junction bases with no gene match: 11. In nucleotides, the CDR3 is TGTGCCAGCAGTGAATATACTAGCGGGAACGAGGTTGTCGGGGAGCTGTTTTTT. Residues: CASSEYTSGNEVVGELFF. Supplemented by reference TRBV25-1 and TRBJ2-2, the full variable domain reads EADIYQTPRYLVIGTGKKITLECSQTMGHDKMYWYQQDPGMELHLIHYSYGVNSTEKGDLSSESTVSRIRTEHFPLTLESARPSHTSQYLCASSEYTSGNEVVGELFFGEGSRLTVL.

The rearrangement uses TRBV28 and TRBJ1-6, with TRBD1 identical over 8 bases. Trimming took 5 bases from V and 15 from J; bases not matched to a gene: 9. The germline CDR1 and CDR2 sequences are MDHEN and SYDVKM. The CDR3 is made up of 13 amino acids. The CDR3 here is CASSQLGTGLLHF. In DNA form, the CDR3 reads TGTGCCAGCAGTCAGCTCGGGACAGGTCTCCTCCACTTT.

The chain combines TRBV6-5 with TRBJ1-6, with 7 bases lining up with TRBD1. Germline values: CDR1 MNHEY, CDR2 SVGAGI. The CDR3 has 14 residues. Losses at the gene ends were 2 bases for V and 6 bases for J; bases not matched to a gene: 1. CDR3 sequence (DNA): TGTGCCAGCAGTTACGGACAGGCTAATTCACCCCTCCACTTT. It encodes CASSYGQANSPLHF.

The chain couples TRBV19 to TRBJ1-2, with D perhaps matching TRBD1 (5 bases). Germline CDR1 is LNHDA and CDR2 is SQIVND (reference sequence). The ends were cut back, 4 bases at V and 2 bases at J, with 14 bases in the middle. The CDR3 runs to 15 residues. The CDR3 DNA sequence: TGTGCCAGTAGTAACGTCTGGACAAAGAACTATGGCTACACCTTC. Translated: CASSNVWTKNYGYTF.

The chain joins TRBV19 to TRBJ2-1; weak D call: TRBD1 (5 bases). The CDR3 totals 15 residues. Germline V gives CDR1 LNHDA, CDR2 SQIVND (reference sequence). Deletions cut 0 bases from V and 1 base from J, with 7 bases between. The CDR3 spells CASSIEDRSYNEQFF. The CDR3 DNA sequence: TGTGCCAGTAGTATAGAAGACAGATCCTACAATGAGCAGTTCTTC.

This chain joins TRBV19 and TRBJ2-7; 9 bases agree with TRBD1. The CDR3 extends over 14 amino acids. V gave up 5 bases and J gave up 0 bases; unmatched junction bases: 2. CDR1 is LNHDA and CDR2 is SQIVND in the germline V gene (reference sequence). The CDR3 sequence: CASSRTGASYEQYF. CDR3 nucleotides: TGTGCCAGTAGTCGGACAGGGGCCTCCTACGAGCAGTACTTC. Using reference TRBV19 and TRBJ2-7 for the parts outside the CDR3, the full variable domain is DGGITQSPKYLFRKEGQNVTLSCEQNLNHDAMYWYRQDPGQGLRLIYYSQIVNDFQKGDIAEGYSVSREKKESFPLTVTSAQKNPTAFYLCASSRTGASYEQYFGPGTRLTVT.

The V and J genes are TRBV15 and TRBJ1-2; 9 bases agree with TRBD1. The CDR3 has 15 residues. Germline lookup yields CDR1 LNHNV and CDR2 YYDKDF (reference sequence). V was clipped by 3 bases and J by 6 bases; unmatched bases: 8. CDR3: CATSREDRGWDGYTF. CDR3 bases: TGTGCCACCAGCAGGGAGGACAGGGGATGGGATGGCTACACCTTC.

The gene calls are TRBV4-1 and TRBJ2-7; TRBD1 matches at 7 bases. From germline, CDR1 is MGHRA and CDR2 YSYEKL. V gave up 5 bases and J gave up 2 bases; unmatched junction bases: 9. This CDR3 is 15 amino acids long. CDR3 nucleotide sequence: TGCGCCAGCAGCTCACCGACAGGGCTTGCCTACGAGCAGTACTTC. Translating gives CASSSPTGLAYEQYF.

This clone was counted once. The V gene is TRBV5-1, the J gene TRBJ2-7; 8 bases map to TRBD2. This CDR3 contains 15 residues. V lost 2 bases to trimming and J lost 5 bases; unmatched junction nucleotides: 9. In germline, CDR1 is SGHRS, CDR2 YFSETQ. DNA of the CDR3: TGCGCCAGCAGCTTATCCGGGACTAGTACCGACGAGCAGTACTTC. Its translation: CASSLSGTSTDEQYF.

The chain employs TRBV9 and TRBJ1-1; 7 bases agree with TRBD1. This CDR3 is built from 14 residues. The germline V gene has CDR1 SGDLS and CDR2 YYNGEE. The V and J ends lost 0 bases and 8 bases, in that order; junction bases with no gene match: 7. CDR3: CASSVERDRAEAFF. CDR3 nucleotides: TGTGCCAGCAGCGTAGAGAGGGACAGAGCGGAAGCTTTCTTT.

The V call is TRBV4-3, the J call TRBJ1-5; possibly TRBD1 for D (6 bases). This CDR3 comprises 15 residues. Germline V lookup: CDR1 LGHNA, CDR2 YSLEER. The V gene lost 4 bases and the J gene lost 7 bases, with 17 bases spanning the gap. The chain's CDR3 is CASSPRVSGEQPQHF. CDR3 coding DNA: TGCGCCAGCAGCCCAAGAGTTTCAGGGGAGCAGCCCCAGCATTTT.

This sequence joins TRBV6-6 and TRBJ1-6; D remains ambiguous. CDR3 length: 14 amino acids. Germline V gene sequence: CDR1 MNHNY, CDR2 SVGAGI (reference sequence). V lost 0 bases and J 6 bases, leaving 6 bases between the germline ends. The CDR3: CASSYSGLNSPLHF. CDR3 sequence (DNA): TGTGCCAGCAGTTACTCGGGCCTTAATTCACCCCTCCACTTT.

This clone was recorded only once. The chain has TRBV5-3 and TRBJ2-5; no reliable D call. TRBV5-3 is an ORF for which the function is uncertain. V lost 3 bases and J 1 base, leaving 22 bases between the germline ends. The CDR3 extends over 18 amino acids. Here the CDR3 DNA reads TGTGCCAGAAGCTGTTTGAAGCTCTCAGCGCCTAGCCAAGAGACCCAGTACTTC. Amino acid sequence: CARSCLKLSAPSQETQYF.

The CDR3 region has the DNA TGCGCCAGCAGTGATACGGGGGAAGCTTTCTTT. As protein: CASSDTGEAFF. The chain carries TRBV10-2 and TRBJ1-1; no clear D. Trimming shortened V by 3 bases and J by 8 bases, and 7 bases separated the two germline ends. This CDR3 region has 11 residues. Per germline, CDR1 WSHSY and CDR2 SAAADI.

The rearrangement uses TRBV10-3 and TRBJ2-7; possible D gene TRBD2, 6 bases. Germline V lookup: CDR1 ENHRY, CDR2 SYGVKD. The CDR3 runs 15 residues. V was pared by 1 base and J by 6 bases, with 16 bases between. CDR3 DNA sequence: TGTGCCATCAGTGAGTGGGAGGTGGGCCACATCGAGCAGTACTTC. Its translation is CAISEWEVGHIEQYF.

The chain couples TRBV18 to TRBJ2-2; possibly TRBD2 for D (6 bases). V gave up 1 base and J gave up 1 base, with 10 bases separating them. This CDR3 has 16 amino acids. Germline V gene lookup returns CDR1 KGHSH and CDR2 LQKENI. CDR3 sequence (DNA): TGTGCCAGCTCACCACTCACTAGCAGGAACACCGGGGAGCTGTTTTTT. This encodes CASSPLTSRNTGELFF.